This TCR beta chain was identified during a study of naive and memory T cell subsets. V dropped 6 bases and J dropped 6; count of bases not matched to a gene: 11. CDR1 is ENHRY and CDR2 is SYGVKD in the germline V gene. This CDR3 has 16 residues. Separate alpha and beta amplification began at the second PCR step. Findings and caveats of the study: Over 95% of naive TCR sequences appeared only once after error correction, unlike memory subsets. TCR counts from RNA may reflect activation-linked expression changes. A few larger clonotypes appeared in naive repertoires, especially CD8, possibly memory cells re-expressing CD45RA.

A note on this clonotype: Its antigen remains unidentified.

Two oligonucleotides, mixed equimolar, formed the beta constant-region primer covering TRBC1 and TRBC2. Four rounds of PCR amplified the ligated cDNA using nested alpha and beta constant-region primers plus SP2. Via MiXCR, TCRdb re-called the UMI-ligation and nested PCR reads, giving one row per CDR3 protein. The table includes about 150,000 distinct CDR3 sequences, 22% detected once. This receptor was identified in a human donor in good health. The V call is TRBV10-3, the J call TRBJ2-1; TRBD2 matches 10 bases. Sequencing was performed on naive CD4+ T cells from blood. The CDR3: CAISDRTSGGGNEQFF. The CDR3 coding sequence is TGTGCCATCAGCGACAGGACTAGCGGAGGGGGCAATGAGCAGTTCTTC.